This T cell receptor (beta chain) appears in the sequencing data of a study of T cell repertoires in cytomegalovirus infection. On the study more broadly: Well-studied HLA-B-restricted CMV epitopes were used in the study alongside recently identified HLA-C-restricted ones. Public TCR beta signatures indicated both CMV infection and matching HLA type. Overall study findings and caveats: HLA-C-restricted TCR beta clonotypes specific for CMV led the ex vivo response. Totalled public TCR beta family frequency picked out people who carried CMV plus the relevant HLA.

The length of the CDR3 is 20 residues. The V end lost 2 bases, the J end lost 0 bases, and 25 bases lay between the germline ends. CDR1 is MNHNY and CDR2 is SVGAGI in the germline V gene (reference sequence). TCRdb used MiXCR to reprocess the reads, holding one entry per CDR3 protein. The repertoire includes around 900,000 distinct CDR3 sequences, less than 40% of them detected once, and about an eighth sits in the top ten. For this clonotype: Its antigen is still unknown.

The sample in question was cultured CD8+ T cells from PBMCs, obtained from culture after CMV antigen stimulation. The TCR comes from a human donor in good health (CMV status not recorded). Some clones in this sample may be carry-over from other donors' samples. The chain couples TRBV6-6 to TRBJ1-1; D is ambiguous. CDR3 residues: CASSYPDHLIVRGMNTEAFF. CDR3 nucleotide sequence: TGTGCCAGCAGTTACCCCGACCATCTCATCGTCAGAGGTATGAACACTGAAGCTTTCTTT.